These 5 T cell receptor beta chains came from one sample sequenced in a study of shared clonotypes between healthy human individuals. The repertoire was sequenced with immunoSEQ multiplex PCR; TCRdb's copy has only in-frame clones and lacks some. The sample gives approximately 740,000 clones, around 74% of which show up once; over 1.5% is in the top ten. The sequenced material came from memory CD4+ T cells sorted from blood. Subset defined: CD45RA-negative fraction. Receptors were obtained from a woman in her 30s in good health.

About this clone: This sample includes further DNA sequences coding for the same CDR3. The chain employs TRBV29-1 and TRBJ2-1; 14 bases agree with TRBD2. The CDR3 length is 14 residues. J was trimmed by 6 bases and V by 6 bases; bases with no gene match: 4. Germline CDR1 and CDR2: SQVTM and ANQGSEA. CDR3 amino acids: CSVDGLAGGNEQFF. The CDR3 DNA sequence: TGCAGCGTGGATGGACTAGCGGGAGGCAATGAGCAGTTCTTC.

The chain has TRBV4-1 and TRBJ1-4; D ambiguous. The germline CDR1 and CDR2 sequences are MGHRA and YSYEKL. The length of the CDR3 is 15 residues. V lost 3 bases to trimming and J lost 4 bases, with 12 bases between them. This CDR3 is CASSHPLKYNEKLFF. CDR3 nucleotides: TGCGCCAGCAGCCACCCACTGAAATATAATGAAAAACTGTTTTTT.

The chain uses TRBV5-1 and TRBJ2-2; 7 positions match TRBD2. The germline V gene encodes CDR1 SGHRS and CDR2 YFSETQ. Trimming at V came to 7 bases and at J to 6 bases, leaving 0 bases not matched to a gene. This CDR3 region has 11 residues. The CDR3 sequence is CASAGAGELFF. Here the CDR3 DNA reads TGCGCCAGCGCGGGAGCCGGGGAGCTGTTTTTT.

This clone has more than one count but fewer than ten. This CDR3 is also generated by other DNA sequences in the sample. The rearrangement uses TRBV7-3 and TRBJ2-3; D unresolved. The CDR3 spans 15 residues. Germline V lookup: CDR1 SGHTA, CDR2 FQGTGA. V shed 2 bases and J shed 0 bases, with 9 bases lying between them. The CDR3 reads CASSLAWGSTDTQYF. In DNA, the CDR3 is TGTGCCAGCAGCTTAGCTTGGGGTAGCACAGATACGCAGTATTTT.

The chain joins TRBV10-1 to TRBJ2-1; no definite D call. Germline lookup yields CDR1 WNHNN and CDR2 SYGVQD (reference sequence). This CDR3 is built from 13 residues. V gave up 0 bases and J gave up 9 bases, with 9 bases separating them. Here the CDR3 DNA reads TGCGCCAGCAGTGAGTCGACTCTTACTGAGCAGTTCTTC. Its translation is CASSESTLTEQFF.